This is a list of T cell receptor beta chains from one sample in a study of shared clonotypes between healthy human individuals. The repertoire was sequenced with immunoSEQ multiplex PCR; TCRdb's copy has only in-frame clones and lacks some. The sample contains hundreds of thousands of clones, approximately 79% of which appear only once. The sequenced material came from memory CD4+ T cells sorted from blood. These receptors were obtained from a woman aged 25 to 39 in good health. Both conserved end residues are part of each CDR3. A D gene is named only where the DNA matches it firmly. Clone sizes are given selectively: once, few, many, or a class where the clone is expanded.

D	V	J	size	DNA	CDR3
.	TRBV18	TRBJ2-3	few	TGTGCCAGCTCACCAACAACAGATACGCAGTATTTT	CASSPTTDTQYF
.	TRBV27	TRBJ2-7	.	TGTGCCAGCAGTTTATCCGGGCCCTACGAGCAGTACTTC	CASSLSGPYEQYF
TRBD1	TRBV27	TRBJ1-1	.	TGTGCCAGCAGTCCTATGAGGGGGCTCCTGAACACTGAAGCTTTCTTT	CASSPMRGLLNTEAFF
.	TRBV28	TRBJ2-4	.	TGTGCCAGCAGAAGACAGAGCATCTTAGCCAAAAACATTCAGTACTTC	CASRRQSILAKNIQYF
TRBD2	TRBV5-1	TRBJ2-1	.	TGCGCCAGCAGCTTACTGAGAGCGGGAGGGAACAATGAGCAGTTCTTC	CASSLLRAGGNNEQFF
TRBD2	TRBV28	TRBJ2-3	.	TGTGCCAGCAGTTTATGGGCTAGCGGGAGGGATACGCAGTATTTT	CASSLWASGRDTQYF
TRBD1	TRBV2	TRBJ2-7	.	TGTGCCAGCAGTGAAGATCCTACAGGGGAAGAGTCCTACGAGCAGTACTTC	CASSEDPTGEESYEQYF
.	TRBV5-1	TRBJ1-4	.	TGCGCCAGCAGCCCCCGGGACGGTAATGAAAAACTGTTTTTT	CASSPRDGNEKLFF
.	TRBV29-1	TRBJ2-5	.	TGCAGCGTTGAAGATCTTGGGGGATGGCTCGAGAAGACCCAGTACTTC	CSVEDLGGWLEKTQYF
TRBD1	TRBV6-6	TRBJ2-1	.	TGTGCCAGCAGTTACTTTTCGGGACAGGGGTACAATGAGCAGTTCTTC	CASSYFSGQGYNEQFF
.	TRBV7-2	TRBJ1-5	once	TGTGCCAGCAGCTTAGGTTGGGGGGGTTATAAGAATCAGCCCCAGCATTTT	CASSLGWGGYKNQPQHF
.	TRBV7-9	TRBJ2-5	.	TGTGCCAGCAGTTTCGAAGTCCCCGTACAAGAGACCCAGTACTTC	CASSFEVPVQETQYF
.	TRBV7-9	TRBJ1-4	.	TGTGCCAGCAGCTCACGGGTGATGGAAAAACTGTTTTTT	CASSSRVMEKLFF
.	TRBV25-1	TRBJ2-7	few	TGTGCCAGCAGTGAGTTGGGGGCGGAGCAGTACTTC	CASSELGAEQYF
TRBD2	TRBV6-5	TRBJ2-1	once	TGTGCCAGCAGACGAGCGGGAGCACCTTACAATGAGCAGTTCTTC	CASRRAGAPYNEQFF
.	TRBV30	TRBJ2-7	.	TGTGCCTGGAGTGTAACCTCCTACGAGCAGTACTTC	CAWSVTSYEQYF
TRBD2	TRBV10-2	TRBJ2-3	once	TGCGCCAGCATAGAAAGACTAGCGGGAGGGACAGATACGCAGTATTTT	CASIERLAGGTDTQYF
.	TRBV6-5	TRBJ2-7	many	TGTGCCAGCAGTTACGGGGGGGCAGGGATTTACGAGCAGTACTTC	CASSYGGAGIYEQYF
.	TRBV5-6	TRBJ2-7	.	TGTGCCAGCAGCGTAGGACAGTCCATCTACGAGCAGTACTTC	CASSVGQSIYEQYF
TRBD2	TRBV7-3	TRBJ2-5	.	TGTGCCAGCAGCTCAGGACTAGTCGGGGAGACCCAGTACTTC	CASSSGLVGETQYF
.	TRBV2	TRBJ1-5	once	TGTGCCAGCAGAGAAGACACATATCAGCCCCAGCATTTT	CASREDTYQPQHF
.	TRBV7-8	TRBJ2-5	.	TGTGCCAGCAGCCTGGACTTAACGGGGGAGACCCAGTACTTC	CASSLDLTGETQYF
TRBD1	TRBV6-1	TRBJ2-7	.	TGTGCCAGCAGTGAGGCCCTAACAGGGGCCGCGCTACTCTACGAGCAGTACTTC	CASSEALTGAALLYEQYF
.	TRBV6-1	TRBJ1-3	few	TGTGCCAGCGGCTCCCTGCGATCCTCTGGAAACACCATATATTTT	CASGSLRSSGNTIYF
.	TRBV4-1	TRBJ2-7	.	TGCGCCAGCAGCCAAGGGGAGTTGGACATCTACTCCTACGAGCAGTACTTC	CASSQGELDIYSYEQYF
TRBD1	TRBV27	TRBJ1-1	.	TGTGCCAGCCGAATAGTGTGGGACAGCCCAAGATCCTACACTGAAGCTTTCTTT	CASRIVWDSPRSYTEAFF
.	TRBV30	TRBJ1-1	many	TGTGCCTGGAGTTTAGGTGTGAACACTGAAGCTTTCTTT	CAWSLGVNTEAFF
.	TRBV20-1	TRBJ1-2	few	TGCAGTGCTAGAGTGGATGGCTACACCTTC	CSARVDGYTF
TRBD2	TRBV4-1	TRBJ2-3	.	TGCGCCAGCAGCGGGGGGGGGACTGGAGAGTATTTT	CASSGGGTGEYF
TRBD1	TRBV28	TRBJ1-5	.	TGTGCCAGCAGTCACGACAGGGGCCAGCCCCAGCATTTT	CASSHDRGQPQHF
TRBD2	TRBV6-5	TRBJ2-3	.	TGTGCCAGCACGGGGCTAGCGGGGGGGAGAGATACGCAGTATTTT	CASTGLAGGRDTQYF
.	TRBV7-3	TRBJ1-5	.	TGTGCCAGCAGTAAAAATGGCGGTGAGCCCCAGCATTTT	CASSKNGGEPQHF